One and the same sample provided the 32 T cell receptor beta chains below, sequenced in a study of control samples from healthy donors and cancer patients. Generated by immunoSEQ multiplex PCR, the TCRdb table keeps only in-frame clones and is missing some. The sample totals roughly 190,000 clones. Sequencing was carried out using blood. Source of these receptors: a woman in her thirties in good health.

V and J are TRBV28 and TRBJ2-3, with D tentatively TRBD1 (5 bases). Trimming left V 3 bases short and J 8 bases short, with 21 bases between. The germline gives CDR1 MDHEN, CDR2 SYDVKM. This CDR3 has 16 residues. CDR3 in DNA: TGTGCCAGCAGTTTCTCAGACAGCCCTACCCTAAGTACGCAGTATTTT. Translated: CASSFSDSPTLSTQYF.

The CDR3 reads CASSYSGPWGYYGYTF. The CDR3 nucleotides are TGTGCCAGCAGTTACTCCGGTCCTTGGGGGTACTATGGCTACACCTTC. The rearrangement uses TRBV6-5 and TRBJ1-2; D is perhaps TRBD1 (5 bases). This CDR3 has 16 amino acids. Trimming pared 0 bases from V and 3 bases from J, leaving 14 bases between. Germline assignment: CDR1 MNHEY and CDR2 SVGAGI.

The rearrangement uses TRBV28 and TRBJ1-3; 9 nucleotides align to TRBD1. V shed 5 bases and J 4 bases; nucleotides not matched to a gene: 6. CDR1 is MDHEN, CDR2 SYDVKM, per germline. The CDR3 contains 15 residues. Here the CDR3 reads CASSPGTGYGNTIYF. The CDR3 nucleotides are TGTGCCAGCAGTCCCGGGACAGGGTACGGAAACACCATATATTTT.

The chain combines TRBV14 with TRBJ2-7, with 9 bases fitting TRBD1. Germline V gene data show CDR1 as SGHDN and CDR2 as FVKESK. The ends lost 9 bases at V and 6 bases at J; junction bases unmatched: 18. This CDR3 has 16 residues. The CDR3 reads CASQRYSGTGFSEQYF. Here the CDR3 DNA reads TGTGCCAGTCAGAGGTACTCCGGGACAGGGTTTAGCGAGCAGTACTTC.

The chain carries TRBV5-1 and TRBJ1-4; unclear D gene. V lost 3 bases and J 7 bases, leaving 19 bases between the germline ends. This CDR3 has 16 residues. CDR1 and CDR2 (germline): SGHRS, YFSETQ. The CDR3 sequence is CASSSGPPGAGEKLFF. The CDR3 region has the DNA TGCGCCAGCAGCTCCGGTCCCCCGGGTGCCGGTGAAAAACTGTTTTTT.

This chain uses TRBV28 with TRBJ1-2; 11 bases are a match to TRBD1. This CDR3 is built from 13 residues. CDR1 is MDHEN and CDR2 is SYDVKM in the germline V gene. Trimming at V came to 6 bases and at J to 9 bases, leaving 6 bases not matched to a gene. CDR3: CASSEGQGERYTF. Written as DNA, the CDR3 is TGTGCCAGCAGCGAGGGACAGGGGGAGCGCTACACCTTC.

This sequence joins TRBV25-1 and TRBJ1-2, with 7 bases that match TRBD1. This CDR3 comprises 14 residues. Germline CDR1 MGHDK, CDR2 SYGVNS. V lost 3 bases, J lost 8 bases, and 9 bases stayed unmatched. This CDR3 reads CASSDLTGNLGYTF. The DNA of the CDR3 is TGTGCCAGCAGTGATCTGACAGGGAACTTGGGCTACACCTTC.

The chain combines TRBV19 with TRBJ1-1; a possible D gene is TRBD1 (5 bases). Germline CDR1 LNHDA, CDR2 SQIVND (reference sequence). V lost 4 bases and J lost 1, with 16 bases in between. This CDR3 region has 16 residues. The CDR3 here is CASSSGDPLRNTEAFF. CDR3 sequence (DNA): TGTGCCAGTAGTAGCGGGGACCCTCTAAGGAACACTGAAGCTTTCTTT.

The chain is built from TRBV9 and TRBJ2-7; tentatively, D is TRBD1 or TRBD2 (5 bases each). Germline V gene data show CDR1 as SGDLS and CDR2 as YYNGEE. The CDR3 has 16 amino acids. V dropped 0 bases and J dropped 0 bases, with 13 bases sitting between them. The CDR3 loop is CASSVALGEPSYEQYF. DNA for the CDR3: TGTGCCAGCAGCGTAGCTTTGGGGGAACCCTCCTACGAGCAGTACTTC.

The rearrangement joins TRBV28 to TRBJ1-5; TRBD1 is a possible D gene (6 bases). The CDR3 sequence is 13 residues long. V was trimmed by 2 bases and J by 5 bases, leaving 7 bases between them. Germline V gives CDR1 MDHEN, CDR2 SYDVKM. CDR3 nucleotides: TGTGCCAGCAGTTTACGACAGGATCAGCCCCAGCATTTT. Residues: CASSLRQDQPQHF. Combining the CDR3 with reference TRBV28 and TRBJ1-5 gives the whole variable domain DVKVTQSSRYLVKRTGEKVFLECVQDMDHENMFWYRQDPGLGLRLIYFSYDVKMKEKGDIPEGYSVSREKKERFSLILESASTNQTSMYLCASSLRQDQPQHFGDGTRLSIL.

This chain joins TRBV2 and TRBJ1-5; 7 positions match TRBD1. Trimming took 8 bases from V and 2 from J; bases not matched to a gene: 15. The CDR3 runs to 17 residues. Germline CDR1 is SNHLY and CDR2 is FYNNEI. The CDR3 sequence is CASGFADRKGGNQPQHF. CDR3 nucleotide sequence: TGTGCCAGCGGGTTCGCGGACAGGAAGGGGGGCAATCAGCCCCAGCATTTT.

This rearrangement joins TRBV6-4 to TRBJ1-1; D uncertain. The CDR3 has 13 amino acids. V was trimmed by 3 bases and J by 1 base, leaving 6 bases between them. Germline-derived CDR1 and CDR2 are MRHNA and SNTAGT. The CDR3 sequence is CASSEWGNTEAFF. CDR3 bases: TGTGCCAGCAGTGAGTGGGGGAACACTGAAGCTTTCTTT.

The genes are TRBV15 and TRBJ1-2; D gene uncertain. CDR3 length: 14 residues. The V end was cut by 1 base, the J end by 5 bases, with 11 bases between. Looked up from germline, CDR1 is LNHNV and CDR2 is YYDKDF (reference sequence). The CDR3 DNA follows: TGTGCCACCAGCAGAGCCCGGCGGGCTTATGGCTACACCTTC. Amino acid sequence: CATSRARRAYGYTF.

This chain joins TRBV24-1 and TRBJ1-2, with no clear D. Germline CDR1 is KGHDR and CDR2 is SFDVKD. The CDR3 is 13 residues long. Trimming cost V 6 bases and J 3 bases, with 10 bases left between them. CDR3 bases: TGTGCCACCAGTCAGGCCACCCACTATGGCTACACCTTC. This translates into CATSQATHYGYTF.

The chain combines TRBV6-5 with TRBJ1-1, with 7 bases that match TRBD1. V shed 6 bases, J shed 11 bases, and the junction held 6 bases outside the gene matches. CDR3 length: 11 amino acids. Germline V gene data show CDR1 as MNHEY and CDR2 as SVGAGI. This CDR3 is CASRSGTEAFF. CDR3 nucleotides: TGTGCCAGCAGATCCGGGACAGAGGCTTTCTTT.

This rearrangement joins TRBV19 to TRBJ2-1; D is unresolved. CDR3 length equals 11 residues. The V end lost 2 bases, the J end lost 10 bases, and 6 bases lay between the germline ends. The germline gives CDR1 LNHDA, CDR2 SQIVND (reference sequence). CDR3 region: CASSILREQFF. Here the CDR3 DNA reads TGTGCCAGTAGTATATTACGGGAGCAGTTCTTC.

The chain combines TRBV18 with TRBJ1-5; D gene ambiguous. The CDR3 extends over 15 amino acids. The germline CDR1 and CDR2 sequences are KGHSH and LQKENI. The germline V and J ends were trimmed by 1 base and 0 bases, with 7 bases remaining between them. CDR3 DNA sequence: TGTGCCAGCTCACCACGGGCGGATAGCAATCAGCCCCAGCATTTT. Translated: CASSPRADSNQPQHF.

V and J are TRBV19 and TRBJ1-1; no reliable D call. The germline V gene has CDR1 LNHDA and CDR2 SQIVND (reference sequence). V was clipped by 3 bases and J by 1 base, with 6 bases between them. The CDR3 has 13 amino acids. The CDR3 reads CASSIMGNTEAFF. CDR3 bases: TGTGCCAGTAGTATCATGGGGAACACTGAAGCTTTCTTT. The whole variable domain, filled in from reference TRBV19 and TRBJ1-1, reads DGGITQSPKYLFRKEGQNVTLSCEQNLNHDAMYWYRQDPGQGLRLIYYSQIVNDFQKGDIAEGYSVSREKKESFPLTVTSAQKNPTAFYLCASSIMGNTEAFFGQGTRLTVV.

The J gene is TRBJ1-2, the V gene TRBV5-1; TRBD1 matches at 9 bases. Germline lookup yields CDR1 SGHRS and CDR2 YFSETQ. With 3 bases clipped from V and 8 bases from J, the junction kept 11 bases outside the gene matches. The CDR3 contains 15 residues. CDR3 sequence reads: CASSSPDRGKKGYTF. The CDR3 DNA follows: TGCGCCAGCAGCTCCCCGGACAGGGGTAAAAAAGGCTACACCTTC.

V and J are TRBV3-1 (or the pseudogene TRBV3-2) and TRBJ1-2; 10 nucleotides align to TRBD1. The CDR3 contains 14 residues. Germline values: CDR1 LGHDT, CDR2 YNNKEL (reference sequence). V was pared by 4 bases and J by 7 bases, with 6 bases of the junction left unmatched. CDR3 amino acids: CASSPRDRGGGYTF. The CDR3 region has the DNA TGTGCCAGCAGCCCCCGGGACAGGGGCGGTGGCTACACCTTC.

V gene TRBV27 combines with J gene TRBJ1-5; D perhaps matches TRBD1 (6 bases). The CDR3 has 13 residues. The V end lost 6 bases, the J end lost 4 bases, and 10 bases lay between the germline ends. Germline CDR1 and CDR2: MNHEY and SMNVEV (reference sequence). The CDR3 reads CASSGTGNQPQHF. The CDR3, as DNA: TGTGCCAGCAGCGGAACAGGGAATCAGCCCCAGCATTTT.

The V gene is TRBV19, the J gene TRBJ1-1; the match to TRBD1 covers 9 bases. Germline values: CDR1 LNHDA, CDR2 SQIVND (reference sequence). CDR3 length equals 14 residues. The trim removed 1 base at V and 4 bases at J, leaving 1 base unmatched. CDR3 in DNA: TGTGCCAGTAGTATAGTGACAGGGGGCACTGAAGCTTTCTTT. Translated: CASSIVTGGTEAFF.

The chain recombines TRBV28 with TRBJ2-7, with D tentatively TRBD2 (6 bases). This CDR3 is 15 amino acids long. Germline CDR1 and CDR2: MDHEN and SYDVKM. Trimming stripped 4 bases from V and 4 bases from J, with 17 bases between. CDR3 region: CASSSQRVVSYEQYF. The DNA of the CDR3 is TGTGCCAGCAGTTCACAGCGGGTGGTTAGTTACGAGCAGTACTTC.

The CDR3 reads CASSVGTGTDTQYF. CDR3 DNA: TGTGCCAGCAGCGTAGGGACAGGCACAGATACGCAGTATTTT. This chain links TRBV9 with TRBJ2-3; D may be TRBD1 (6 bases). Looked up from germline, CDR1 is SGDLS and CDR2 is YYNGEE. This CDR3 comprises 14 residues. V lost 0 bases and J 1 base, leaving 6 bases between the germline ends. The variable domain in full, with the rest retrieved from reference TRBV9 and TRBJ2-3, is DSGVTQTPKHLITATGQRVTLRCSPRSGDLSVYWYQQSLDQGLQFLIQYYNGEERAKGNILERFSAQQFPDLHSELNLSSLELGDSALYFCASSVGTGTDTQYFGPGTRLTVL.

V and J are TRBV4-1 and TRBJ2-3, with D unclear. CDR3 length: 17 amino acids. Germline V gives CDR1 MGHRA, CDR2 YSYEKL. V lost 1 base to trimming and J lost 2 bases, with 16 bases between them. The CDR3 nucleotides read TGCGCCAGCAGCCAAGCTAAACTGGTCCCTCACACAGATACGCAGTATTTT. It translates to CASSQAKLVPHTDTQYF.

V is TRBV7-9 and J is TRBJ1-5; 9 positions agree with TRBD1. The CDR3 covers 16 residues. CDR1 SEHNR and CDR2 FQNEAQ come from the germline V gene (reference sequence). Trimming cost V 2 bases and J 5 bases; bases outside gene matches: 7. The CDR3 loop reads CASSLNRTGADQPQHF. The DNA for the CDR3 is TGTGCCAGCAGCTTAAATCGGACAGGGGCGGATCAGCCCCAGCATTTT.

J is TRBJ1-4 and V is TRBV6-6; D remains unclear. The CDR3 runs 14 residues. The V gene's germline CDR1 is MNHNY and CDR2 SVGAGI (reference sequence). Trimming left V 8 bases short and J 5 bases short, with 15 bases between. CDR3 DNA sequence: TGTGCCAGCGATTCCCACGGCTTCAATGAAAAACTGTTTTTT. It codes for CASDSHGFNEKLFF.

For the CDR3, the DNA is TGTGCCAGCTCACCTCTGTCTAGGGTCGGCAATCAGCCCCAGCATTTT. It codes for CASSPLSRVGNQPQHF. V and J are TRBV18 and TRBJ1-5; no clear D gene. The V gene lost 3 bases and the J gene lost 2 bases, with 14 bases spanning the gap. The germline V gene encodes CDR1 KGHSH and CDR2 LQKENI. This CDR3 has 16 residues.

The chain combines TRBV7-2 with TRBJ1-2, with TRBD1 matching 7 bases. Germline CDR1 is SGHTA and CDR2 is FQGNSA. V was pared by 5 bases and J by 4 bases, with 10 bases of the junction left unmatched. The CDR3 covers 15 residues. The CDR3 is CASSEATGTVYGYTF. CDR3 in DNA: TGTGCCAGCAGCGAAGCGACAGGGACAGTCTATGGCTACACCTTC.

The chain joins TRBV11-2 to TRBJ1-2; no firm D call. V dropped 2 bases and J dropped 8 bases, with 21 bases sitting between them. Germline CDR1 and CDR2: SGHAT and FQNNGV. This CDR3 contains 16 residues. CDR3 DNA sequence: TGTGCCAGCAGCTTATCTCCGTCGTCCAGGCTAGGAGGCTACACCTTC. It is translated as CASSLSPSSRLGGYTF.

This chain links TRBV3-1 (or the pseudogene TRBV3-2) with TRBJ2-7; maybe TRBD2 (5 bases). Germline V CDR1 and CDR2: LGHDT, YNNKEL (reference sequence). This CDR3 contains 16 residues. The V gene lost 3 bases and the J gene lost 3 bases, with 18 bases spanning the gap. This CDR3 is CASSQRASWRIYEQYF. The CDR3 nucleotides read TGTGCCAGCAGCCAGAGGGCTTCGTGGAGGATCTACGAGCAGTACTTC.

The gene calls are TRBV7-2 and TRBJ1-1, with 9 bases aligning to TRBD1. Germline loops: CDR1 SGHTA, CDR2 FQGNSA. The CDR3 runs 15 residues. J lost 4 bases, V lost 1 base, and 4 bases had no gene match. The CDR3 sequence is CASSLVADRGTEAFF. In DNA, the CDR3 is TGTGCCAGCAGCTTAGTAGCGGACAGGGGCACTGAAGCTTTCTTT.